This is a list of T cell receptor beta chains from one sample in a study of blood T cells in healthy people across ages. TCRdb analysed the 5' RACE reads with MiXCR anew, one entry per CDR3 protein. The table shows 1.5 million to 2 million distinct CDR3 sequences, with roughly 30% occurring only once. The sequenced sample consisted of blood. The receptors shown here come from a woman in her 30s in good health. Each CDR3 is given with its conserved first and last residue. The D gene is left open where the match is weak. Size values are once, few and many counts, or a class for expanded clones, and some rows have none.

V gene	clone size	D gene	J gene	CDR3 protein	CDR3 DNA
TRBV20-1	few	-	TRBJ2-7	CSAQTGGTAAYEQYF	TGCAGTGCTCAAACCGGCGGGACAGCTGCCTACGAGCAGTACTTC
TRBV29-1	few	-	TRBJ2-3	CGVRGQFSTDTQYF	TGCGGCGTTCGGGGTCAGTTTAGCACAGATACGCAGTATTTT
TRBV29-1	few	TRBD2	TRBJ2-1	CSVTSGNSYNEQFF	TGCAGCGTTACTAGCGGAAACTCCTACAATGAGCAGTTCTTC
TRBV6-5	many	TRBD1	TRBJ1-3	CASSWGQGLGNTIYF	TGTGCCAGCAGCTGGGGACAGGGCCTTGGAAACACCATATATTTT
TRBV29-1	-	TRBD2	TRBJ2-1	CSVEDRVLGRGGLLDEQFF	TGCAGCGTTGAAGACAGGGTTCTGGGGCGGGGGGGCCTTTTGGATGAGCAGTTCTTC
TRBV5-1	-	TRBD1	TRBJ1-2	CASSKDRADYGYTF	TGCGCCAGCAGCAAGGACAGGGCGGACTATGGCTACACCTTC
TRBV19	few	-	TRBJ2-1	CASSNGNEQFF	TGTGCCAGTAGTAACGGCAATGAGCAGTTCTTC
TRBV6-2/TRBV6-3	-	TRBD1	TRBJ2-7	CASSYLAGTGEYEQYF	TGTGCCAGCAGTTACCTGGCGGGGACAGGGGAGTACGAGCAGTACTTC
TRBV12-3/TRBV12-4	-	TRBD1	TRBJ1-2	CASSLEGQRDGYTF	TGTGCCAGCAGTTTAGAGGGACAGAGAGATGGCTACACCTTC
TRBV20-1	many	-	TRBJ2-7	CSARGKPRIKSSYEQYF	TGCAGTGCTAGAGGCAAACCGAGGATCAAGAGCTCCTACGAGCAGTACTTC
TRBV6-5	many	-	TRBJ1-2	CASSRGGEYGYTF	TGTGCCAGCAGTCGGGGAGGAGAGTATGGCTACACCTTC
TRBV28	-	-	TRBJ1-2	CASTGAQGDTYGYTF	TGTGCCAGCACGGGGGCTCAGGGCGACACATATGGCTACACCTTC
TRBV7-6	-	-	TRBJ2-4	CASSLVGGPSGPKNIQYF	TGTGCCAGCAGCTTAGTTGGAGGACCCTCTGGACCCAAAAACATTCAGTACTTC
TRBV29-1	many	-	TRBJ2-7	CSAAGTVTYEQYF	TGCAGCGCCGCCGGGACGGTTACCTACGAGCAGTACTTC
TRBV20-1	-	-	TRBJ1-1	CSASRSVTEAFF	TGCAGTGCTAGTCGTTCGGTCACTGAAGCTTTCTTT
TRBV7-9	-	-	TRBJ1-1	CASSSGYTEAFF	TGTGCCAGCAGTTCGGGTTACACTGAAGCTTTCTTT
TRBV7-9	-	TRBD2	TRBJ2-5	CASSLQPRIAGAPGVQYF	TGTGCCAGCAGCCTCCAACCGAGAATAGCGGGCGCTCCGGGGGTCCAGTACTTC
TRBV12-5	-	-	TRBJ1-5	CASGLQANRDGNQPQHF	TGTGCTAGTGGTTTGCAAGCCAACCGGGACGGCAATCAGCCCCAGCATTTT
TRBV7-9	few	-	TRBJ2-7	CASSLVGDGQYF	TGTGCCAGCAGCTTAGTGGGGGATGGGCAGTACTTC
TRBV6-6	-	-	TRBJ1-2	CASSYVGMGERNYGYTF	TGTGCCAGCAGTTACGTTGGAATGGGAGAGAGGAACTATGGCTACACCTTC
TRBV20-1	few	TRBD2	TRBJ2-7	CSALSGVGYNEQYF	TGCAGTGCTCTTAGCGGGGTAGGCTACAATGAGCAGTACTTC
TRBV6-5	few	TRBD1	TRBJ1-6	CASTLTGPNSPLHF	TGTGCCAGCACGTTGACAGGGCCGAATTCACCCCTCCACTTT
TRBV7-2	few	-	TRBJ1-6	CASSPRRNNSPLHF	TGTGCCAGCAGCCCGCGACGGAATAATTCACCCCTCCACTTT
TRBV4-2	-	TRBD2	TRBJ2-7	CASSQEGAAGGPFSYEQYF	TGTGCCAGCAGCCAAGAAGGGGCAGCGGGGGGGCCCTTCTCCTACGAGCAGTACTTC
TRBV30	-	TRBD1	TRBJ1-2	CAWSVPVRGIYGYTF	TGTGCCTGGAGTGTACCTGTCAGGGGGATCTATGGCTACACCTTC
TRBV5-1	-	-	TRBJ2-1	CASSLELELNEQFF	TGCGCCAGCAGCTTGGAGTTGGAACTCAATGAGCAGTTCTTC
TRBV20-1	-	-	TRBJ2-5	CSASLGQAQETQYF	TGCAGTGCTAGCCTAGGCCAGGCCCAAGAGACCCAGTACTTC
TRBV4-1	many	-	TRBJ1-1	CASSQVSQGLGSGTEAFF	TGCGCCAGCAGCCAAGTGTCGCAGGGATTGGGGTCGGGCACTGAAGCTTTCTTT
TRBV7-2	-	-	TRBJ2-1	CASSPPGVSSYEQFF	TGTGCCAGCAGCCCCCCAGGGGTCAGCTCCTACGAGCAGTTCTTC
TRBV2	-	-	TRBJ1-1	CASSDPRETVTEAFF	TGTGCCAGCAGTGACCCCCGGGAAACAGTCACTGAAGCTTTCTTT
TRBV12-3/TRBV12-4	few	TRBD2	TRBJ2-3	CASSLSASGSTDTQYF	TGTGCCAGCAGTTTATCGGCTAGCGGATCCACAGATACGCAGTATTTT
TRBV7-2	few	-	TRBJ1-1	CASSHRGAVNTEAFF	TGTGCCAGCAGCCACCGGGGGGCGGTGAATACTGAAGCTTTCTTT
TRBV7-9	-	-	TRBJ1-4	CASSGANVEKLFF	TGTGCCAGCAGCGGCGCCAACGTCGAAAAACTGTTTTTT
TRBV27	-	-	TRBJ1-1	CASTKGGVWDTEAFF	TGTGCCAGCACCAAAGGGGGGGTGTGGGACACTGAAGCTTTCTTT
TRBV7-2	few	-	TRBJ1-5	CASSFSGRNQPQHF	TGTGCCAGCAGCTTTAGCGGTCGCAATCAGCCCCAGCATTTT
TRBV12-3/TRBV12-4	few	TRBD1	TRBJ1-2	CACSLQGPDGYTF	TGTGCCTGCAGTTTACAGGGGCCGGATGGCTACACCTTC
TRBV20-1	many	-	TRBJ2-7	CSADPGHTPYEQYF	TGCAGTGCGGACCCGGGACATACACCTTACGAGCAGTACTTC
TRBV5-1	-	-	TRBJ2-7	CASSHSGAFYERYF	TGCGCCAGCAGTCATAGTGGGGCTTTCTACGAGCGGTACTTC
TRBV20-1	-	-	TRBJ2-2	CSARDYQTGELFF	TGCAGTGCTAGAGACTACCAAACCGGGGAGCTGTTTTTT
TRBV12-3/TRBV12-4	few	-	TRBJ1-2	CASSSYQNYGYTF	TGTGCCAGCAGTTCGTACCAGAACTATGGCTACACCTTC
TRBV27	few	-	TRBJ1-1	CASSGPENRNQAFF	TGTGCCAGCAGTGGACCCGAAAACAGGAACCAAGCTTTCTTT
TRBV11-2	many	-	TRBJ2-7	CASSPRTASSYEQYF	TGTGCCAGCAGTCCGCGGACAGCTAGCTCCTACGAGCAGTACTTC
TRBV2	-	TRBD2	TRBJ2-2	CASSRRSSGGLNTGELFF	TGTGCCAGCAGCCGCCGAAGTAGCGGGGGACTAAACACCGGGGAGCTGTTTTTT
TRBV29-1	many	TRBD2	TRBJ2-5	CSPQREGPKETQYF	TGCAGCCCTCAGCGGGAGGGCCCGAAAGAGACCCAGTACTTC
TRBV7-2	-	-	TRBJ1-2	CASSFRAENNYGYTF	TGTGCCAGCAGCTTTAGGGCAGAAAATAACTATGGCTACACCTTC
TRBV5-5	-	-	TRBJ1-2	CASSLATQYGYTF	TGTGCCAGCAGCTTGGCCACACAGTATGGCTACACCTTC
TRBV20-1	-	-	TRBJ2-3	CSATTWGEYTDTQYF	TGCAGTGCTACAACCTGGGGGGAGTACACAGATACGCAGTATTTT
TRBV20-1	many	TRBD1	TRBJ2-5	CSAGQGAWETQYF	TGCAGTGCAGGACAGGGGGCATGGGAGACCCAGTACTTC
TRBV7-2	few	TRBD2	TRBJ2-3	CASSSASGSADTQYF	TGTGCCAGCAGCAGCGCTAGCGGGAGCGCAGATACGCAGTATTTT
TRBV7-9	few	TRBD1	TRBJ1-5	CASSLGTGGRNQPQHF	TGTGCCAGCAGCTTAGGGACAGGGGGAAGAAATCAGCCCCAGCATTTT
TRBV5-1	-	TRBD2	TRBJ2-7	CTSSSTSGRTGEQYF	TGCACCAGCAGCTCAACTAGCGGGAGGACGGGCGAGCAGTACTTC
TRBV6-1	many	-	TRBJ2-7	CASSANREQYF	TGTGCCAGCAGCGCAAACAGGGAGCAGTACTTC
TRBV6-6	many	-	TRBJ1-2	CASSYSPSYGYTF	TGTGCCAGCAGTTACTCGCCCAGCTATGGCTACACCTTC